This TCR beta chain originates from a study of tumor and adjacent non-tumor tissue in lung cancer. In the study overall: The cohort had 12 to 13 adenocarcinoma, a couple of squamous cell and 1 small cell patients.

Germline V gene sequence: CDR1 KGHSH, CDR2 LQKENI. CDR3 length: 13 amino acids. Trimming left V 10 bases short and J 5 bases short, with 15 bases between. Study-level results: Tumor repertoires had a smaller top 100 clone share than normal lung. Significantly higher TCR diversity was found in tumor than normal lung.

A modified ARM-PCR protocol with three rounds of nested PCR amplified TCRbeta. TCRdb analysed the multiplex PCR reads with MiXCR anew, one entry per CDR3 protein. The data show 90,000 to 100,000 distinct CDR3 sequences, about 80% seen once. This sample's RNA came from whole unsorted tissue. More than 3 cm separated this lung sample from the edge of the tumor. Chemotherapy-naive patients with new lung cancer underwent thoracic surgery in China, August–November 2014. This clonotype appeared a single time. Its antigen remains unknown. This TCR derives from a man aged 55-75 years with small cell lung cancer. What was sequenced was distant non-tumor lung tissue. The rearrangement uses TRBV18 and TRBJ2-1; no clear D. CDR3 amino acids: CAISLGRNNEQFF. The CDR3 nucleotides are TGTGCCATCTCCCTGGGCAGAAACAATGAGCAGTTCTTC.